This entry features one T cell receptor beta chain sequence. Its antigen target is currently unknown. No base quality information exists; no much larger clone differs at one position. The data were taken from a study of shared clonotypes between healthy human individuals (dated by TCRdb to the early 2020s). Regarding the research as a whole: The cohort included a few men and a couple of women between 18 and 49 years of age. Blood TCR repertoires of roughly 5 healthy adults were deeply sequenced to estimate repertoire size and the extent of clonotype sharing between individuals. Between about 0.8 and 9 billion PBMCs per donor were obtained by leukapheresis. To increase sequencing depth and limit assay-specific biases, different laboratories used diverse techniques to prepare libraries and sequence TCR repertoires. For each donor, three plates each were used for CD4 naive and CD4 memory, two plates were used for CD8 naive, and one plate was used for CD8 memory.

Using the deep immunoSEQ assay, TCR CDR3 regions were amplified from genomic DNA by multiplex PCR. For each cell subset, the extracted genomic DNA was distributed evenly across all wells of several immunoSEQ 96-well plates, and each plate served as one replicate. For sorted subsets, about 0.2 ug genomic DNA, equal to 30,000 or so T cell genomes, was loaded into each replicate PCR. Purified libraries were measured with a Qubit 3.0 fluorometer, size-checked on a Bioanalyzer 2100, and measured again with the KAPA Library Quantification kit. Every immunoSEQ 96-well plate was sequenced on a dedicated single-read 150-cycle Illumina NextSeq 550 flow cell. Per the source publication's procedure: Because the immunoSEQ output included only junctional sequences and no quality scores, the filtering could not be the same as the filtering used for full-length reads. Sequences were annotated with PyIR, a Python wrapper for IgBLAST v1.9, using IMGT germline references to assign V/J genes and CDR3. Reads were removed for weak V/J assignments (E-value above 1e-6), missing CDR3, stop codons, out-of-frame junctions, or ambiguous translated residues. V3J clonotypes were defined by identical inferred V gene, J gene, and CDR3 amino acid sequence. The percentage overlap between two repertoires was calculated by dividing the number of shared unique clonotypes by the size of the smaller repertoire. Repertoire richness was assessed with RTK rarefaction, the Chao1 estimator, and Recon v2.1 estimates of unobserved clonotypes. OLGA was used to compute generation probabilities for all TCRbeta clonotypes that the gDNA method yielded from a few donors. Imported from immuneACCESS, the table was reduced by TCRdb to in-frame sequences with V and J called. These copies leave out some clones; in studies compared against another copy, an unresolved V gene accounts for under half, and the cause of the remainder is not known. Clone size and V and J calls were adopted from that table, with D and trimming inferred from the DNA. This sample gives roughly 2.2 million clones in total; roughly 93% of them show up just once. Jointly, the top ten make up about 0.37% of the sample.

The donors were healthy, HIV-negative adults who had no recently reported acute infections or vaccinations. All donors were Caucasian adults living in Nashville, Tennessee, USA. CD4+ T cells were enriched through magnetic negative selection, after which naive cells were positively selected on CD45RA and the remaining negative fraction served as the memory subset. Blood was collected by leukapheresis, and PBMCs were isolated by Ficoll-Histopaque density gradient centrifugation and then cryopreserved in liquid nitrogen vapor phase. Purity and quantity of every magnetically sorted T cell population were checked by analytical flow cytometry. Genomic DNA was isolated from every sorted fraction and measured by UV absorbance on a Nanodrop 2000c. Paper-wide results and their limitations: Sampling was restricted to blood, and TCR repertoires in tissue are likely to differ from TCR repertoires in blood. Higher generation probabilities were observed for clonotypes shared by all four sorted-subset donors than for non-shared clonotypes. Incomplete sequencing was indicated by rarefaction of sorted-subset datasets, despite the large sequencing depth. Naive subsets generally had larger estimated clonotype richness than memory subsets. Based on pairwise subsampling, the degree of clonotype sharing among donors was expected to be affected by sequencing depth. When a few donors were compared, the shared fraction of clonotypes was roughly 4.8% for naive CD4, 3% to 4% for naive CD8, 2% to 2.5% for memory CD4, and roughly 0.4% for memory CD8. The small number of donors limited the genetic and exposure-history diversity represented.

The clonotype comes from a young man in good health. Some clones in this sample may be carry-over from other donors' samples. The material sequenced was naive CD4+ T cells from PBMCs. Per the publication, the cell subset or site label means: CD45RA+ positively selected.

The DNA is as follows: TGTGCCAGTTCCACCCCCGGGGAGCTGTTTTTT. Its protein product is CASSTPGELFF. This receptor chain uses TRBV27 and TRBJ2-2; the D gene identity is not certain. The germline V gene (reference sequence) gives CDR1 as MNHEY and CDR2 as SMNVEV. From its cysteine to its phenylalanine, the CDR3 spans 11 amino acids. The CDR3 DNA has 33 bases and is translated from base 1. V is pared back by 9 bases and J by 6 bases, with 8 bases lying between the germline termini.